The T cell receptor beta chain under discussion was sequenced for a study of CD8 T cells in Susac syndrome. When the RNA was reverse transcribed, random hexamers were used with an input of roughly 0.45 to 1 ug. Amplification of TCR beta CDR3 used immunoSEQ multiplex PCR across 54 Vbeta and 13 Jbeta. MiXCR was run by TCRdb on the immunoSEQ multiplex PCR reads, yielding one entry per CDR3 protein. The repertoire consists of hundreds of thousands of distinct CDR3 sequences, with around 85% occurring once and the leading ten covering roughly 0.22%. Germline V CDR1 and CDR2: SGDLS, YYNGEE. The CDR3 loop spans 17 amino acids. V was clipped by 0 bases and J by 0 bases; unmatched bases: 4. CD8+ and CD4+ T cells circulating in blood were sequenced for TCR beta.

The TCR was taken from a human donor with multiple sclerosis. Sequenced material: CD8+ T cells from PBMCs. The chain couples TRBV9 to TRBJ2-1; 9 bases are shared with TRBD2. Here the CDR3 reads CASSVGGSGSSYNEQFF. The CDR3 DNA follows: TGTGCCAGCAGCGTAGGGGGTAGCGGGAGCTCCTACAATGAGCAGTTCTTC.